This passage covers 26 T cell receptor beta chains from one sample sequenced in a study of blood T cell repertoires in COVID-19. The table came from immunoSEQ multiplex PCR; TCRdb's copy has only in-frame clones and leaves some out. The sample includes about 200,000 clones, 89% of them seen just once. The sequenced material came from PBMCs or T cells enriched from blood (not recorded which). The receptors originated from a woman younger than 30 who had recovered from COVID-19.

This rearrangement joins TRBV28 to TRBJ2-5; TRBD2 matches 7 bases. CDR3 length equals 16 residues. Germline CDR1 MDHEN, CDR2 SYDVKM. After removal of 8 bases from V and 2 bases from J, the junction contained 14 bases not matched to a gene. In nucleotides, the CDR3 is TGTGCCAGCCCTCCCCGGCCTAGCGGCACACAAGAGACCCAGTACTTC. Translation: CASPPRPSGTQETQYF.

The V call is TRBV7-6, the J call TRBJ2-2, with a tentative D call TRBD2 (5 bases). CDR3 length: 14 amino acids. The germline gives CDR1 SGHVS, CDR2 FNYEAQ. V was cut by 5 bases and J by 5 bases, with 12 bases left in between. The CDR3 nucleotides are TGTGCCAGCAGCCCTACTTCGGGGACCGGGGAGCTGTTTTTT. This codes for CASSPTSGTGELFF.

The chain uses TRBV5-1 and TRBJ2-7; 8 nucleotides line up with TRBD2. V lost 4 bases to trimming and J lost 0 bases; unmatched junction nucleotides: 9. The CDR3 has 16 amino acids. Looked up from germline, CDR1 is SGHRS and CDR2 is YFSETQ. CDR3 protein: CASSPRERGLSYEQYF. The CDR3 DNA follows: TGCGCCAGCAGCCCTCGGGAGCGGGGGCTCTCCTACGAGCAGTACTTC. The full variable domain, its missing parts supplied by reference TRBV5-1 and TRBJ2-7, is KAGVTQTPRYLIKTRGQQVTLSCSPISGHRSVSWYQQTPGQGLQFLFEYFSETQRNKGNFPGRFSGRQFSNSRSEMNVSTLELGDSALYLCASSPRERGLSYEQYFGPGTRLTVT.

The chain uses TRBV9 and TRBJ1-2, with 7 bases fitting TRBD1. Per the germline V gene, CDR1 is SGDLS and CDR2 is YYNGEE. V lost 2 bases to trimming and J lost 5 bases; unmatched junction nucleotides: 3. There are 13 residues in the CDR3. CDR3 in amino acids: CASSVGTEYGYTF. In DNA, the CDR3 is TGTGCCAGCAGCGTGGGGACAGAATATGGCTACACCTTC.

This chain connects TRBV2 to TRBJ1-2; 7 bases agree with TRBD1. Trimming took 6 bases from V and 4 from J; bases not matched to a gene: 5. The CDR3 loop spans 13 amino acids. CDR1 is SNHLY and CDR2 is FYNNEI in the germline V gene. Here the CDR3 DNA reads TGTGCCAGCAGGGATTCAGGGGGCTATGGCTACACCTTC. Protein sequence: CASRDSGGYGYTF. Full variable domain (rest looked up from reference TRBV2 and TRBJ1-2): EPEVTQTPSHQVTQMGQEVILRCVPISNHLYFYWYRQILGQKVEFLVSFYNNEISEKSEIFDDQFSVERPDGSNFTLKIRSTKLEDSAMYFCASRDSGGYGYTFGSGTRLTVV.

Written as DNA, the CDR3 is TGTGCCAGCGGGGCAGGCAATCAGCCCCAGCATTTT. Translation gives CASGAGNQPQHF. The rearrangement uses TRBV27 and TRBJ1-5; possible D gene TRBD1, 5 bases. This CDR3 is 12 amino acids long. The germline CDR1 and CDR2 sequences are MNHEY and SMNVEV (reference sequence). V was trimmed by 8 bases and J by 2 bases, leaving 7 bases between them.

The chain employs TRBV11-1 and TRBJ2-4; 9 nucleotides line up with TRBD1. The CDR3 runs 14 residues. Germline lookup yields CDR1 SGHAT and CDR2 FQDESV (reference sequence). The V gene end was trimmed by 0 bases and the J gene end by 6 bases; junction bases not matched to a gene: 0. The CDR3 DNA sequence: TGTGCCAGCAGCTTAGCGACAGGGGGAAACATTCAGTACTTC. Protein: CASSLATGGNIQYF.

The rearrangement uses TRBV2 and TRBJ1-6; D unresolved. V gave up 3 bases and J gave up 9 bases, with 12 bases separating them. The germline V gene encodes CDR1 SNHLY and CDR2 FYNNEI. The CDR3 totals 14 residues. In DNA, the CDR3 is TGTGCCAGCAGTGATGATATAGTCTCTTCACCCCTCCACTTT. Translation gives CASSDDIVSSPLHF.

The table lists this clone with a count of one. The rearrangement uses TRBV3-1 (or the pseudogene TRBV3-2) and TRBJ2-3, with D possibly being TRBD2 (7 bases). Germline CDR1 LGHDT, CDR2 YNNKEL (reference sequence). V lost 0 bases and J lost 5, with 15 bases in between. The CDR3 spans 16 residues. The CDR3 bases are TGTGCCAGCAGCCAAGATTTGTCGGGGGGCGGAGATACGCAGTATTTT. Protein sequence: CASSQDLSGGGDTQYF.

This chain connects TRBV7-9 to TRBJ1-6, with D perhaps matching TRBD1 (5 bases). The V gene's germline CDR1 is SEHNR and CDR2 FQNEAQ (reference sequence). This CDR3 has 14 amino acids. V was trimmed by 7 bases and J by 10 bases, leaving 17 bases between them. The CDR3: CASTPAGDGSPLHF. CDR3 in DNA: TGTGCCAGCACCCCCGCGGGGGACGGGTCACCCCTCCACTTT.

The chain has TRBV5-4 and TRBJ2-1; 7 bases are shared with TRBD1. V was clipped by 9 bases and J by 7 bases; unmatched bases: 7. Germline assignment: CDR1 SGHNT and CDR2 YYREEE (reference sequence). CDR3 size: 12 residues. In DNA, the CDR3 is TGTGCCATGACAGGGAATGGAAATGAGCAGTTCTTC. Translated: CAMTGNGNEQFF.

This clone appeared a few times. The CDR3 region has the DNA TGTGCCAGCTCAACTGAGGACAATGAGCAGTTCTTC. Residues: CASSTEDNEQFF. The chain employs TRBV2 and TRBJ2-1; D not resolved. Germline CDR1 is SNHLY and CDR2 is FYNNEI. Between the trimmed V and J ends, which lost 8 bases and 5 bases, there was a span of 10 bases. The CDR3 extends over 12 amino acids. Variable domain in full (rest from reference TRBV2 and TRBJ2-1): EPEVTQTPSHQVTQMGQEVILRCVPISNHLYFYWYRQILGQKVEFLVSFYNNEISEKSEIFDDQFSVERPDGSNFTLKIRSTKLEDSAMYFCASSTEDNEQFFGPGTRLTVL.

CDR3 in DNA: TGTGCCAGCAGCCGGGGAATCTACGAGCAGTACTTC. It is translated as CASSRGIYEQYF. The chain carries TRBV28 and TRBJ2-7, with D possibly being TRBD2 (5 bases). Per germline, CDR1 MDHEN and CDR2 SYDVKM. Trimming removed 6 bases at V and 3 bases at J, with 9 bases between. CDR3 length: 12 amino acids.

The CDR3: CATSPGNEKLFF. CDR3 bases: TGTGCCACCAGTCCCGGGAATGAAAAACTGTTTTTT. The chain uses TRBV15 and TRBJ1-4; D unclear. V was cut by 6 bases and J by 5 bases, with 7 bases left in between. The CDR3 loop spans 12 amino acids. Germline V gene sequence: CDR1 LNHNV, CDR2 YYDKDF (reference sequence).

The chain carries TRBV2 and TRBJ1-2; 8 bases match TRBD1. The ends lost 6 bases at V and 8 bases at J; junction bases unmatched: 11. The V gene's germline CDR1 is SNHLY and CDR2 FYNNEI. This CDR3 is built from 14 residues. The CDR3 nucleotides are TGTGCCAGCAGAGACAGGGGCCAGTTTGTCGGCTACACCTTC. Translated, it gives CASRDRGQFVGYTF. Full variable domain (missing parts from reference TRBV2 and TRBJ1-2): EPEVTQTPSHQVTQMGQEVILRCVPISNHLYFYWYRQILGQKVEFLVSFYNNEISEKSEIFDDQFSVERPDGSNFTLKIRSTKLEDSAMYFCASRDRGQFVGYTFGSGTRLTVV.

The chain employs TRBV4-1 and TRBJ1-1, with a weak D call TRBD1 (5 bases). The germline CDR1 and CDR2 sequences are MGHRA and YSYEKL. The V end was cut by 4 bases, the J end by 0 bases, with 21 bases between. The CDR3 has 18 amino acids. The CDR3 loop is CASSRIPGGFGMNTEAFF. DNA for the CDR3: TGCGCCAGCAGCCGCATTCCTGGGGGGTTTGGAATGAACACTGAAGCTTTCTTT.

V and J are TRBV3-1 (or the pseudogene TRBV3-2) and TRBJ2-7; 7 positions agree with TRBD1. Germline V gene data show CDR1 as LGHDT and CDR2 as YNNKEL (reference sequence). There are 14 residues in the CDR3. V lost 5 bases to trimming and J lost 6 bases; unmatched junction nucleotides: 10. The DNA of the CDR3 is TGTGCCAGCAGCTTCACTGACAGGGAAAGCGAGCAGTACTTC. Its translation is CASSFTDRESEQYF.

The gene calls are TRBV19 and TRBJ1-3; D gene unclear. The CDR3 contains 14 residues. Deletions cut 7 bases from V and 4 bases from J, with 14 bases between. The germline gives CDR1 LNHDA, CDR2 SQIVND (reference sequence). The CDR3 region is CASTLSPNGNTIYF. Written as DNA, the CDR3 is TGTGCCAGTACCCTATCCCCCAACGGAAACACCATATATTTT. Drawing the rest from reference TRBV19 and TRBJ1-3, the complete variable domain is DGGITQSPKYLFRKEGQNVTLSCEQNLNHDAMYWYRQDPGQGLRLIYYSQIVNDFQKGDIAEGYSVSREKKESFPLTVTSAQKNPTAFYLCASTLSPNGNTIYFGEGSWLTVV.

The V gene is TRBV5-1, the J gene TRBJ1-6, with 9 positions matching TRBD1. CDR1 is SGHRS, CDR2 YFSETQ, per germline. The J segment lost 10 bases and the V segment lost 3 bases, leaving 11 bases of the junction unmatched. The CDR3 is made up of 16 amino acids. CDR3 coding DNA: TGCGCCAGCAGCTCGTCGCTCCGACAGGGGGGCTCACCCCTCCACTTT. Its translation is CASSSSLRQGGSPLHF.

The chain uses TRBV5-4 and TRBJ2-5; 11 positions agree with TRBD2. In germline, CDR1 is SGHNT, CDR2 YYREEE (reference sequence). The J segment lost 3 bases and the V segment lost 1 base, leaving 5 bases of the junction unmatched. The CDR3 totals 16 residues. CDR3 nucleotide sequence: TGTGCCAGCAGCTTGATAGCGGGGGGGCTAGAAGAGACCCAGTACTTC. Protein: CASSLIAGGLEETQYF.

This chain joins TRBV2 and TRBJ2-3, with D uncertain. This CDR3 spans 11 amino acids. CDR1 SNHLY and CDR2 FYNNEI come from the germline V gene. V lost 10 bases and J lost 9, with 14 bases in between. The CDR3 DNA sequence: TGTGCCATCGAGAGGCGTGACACGCAGTATTTT. Protein product: CAIERRDTQYF.

The J gene is TRBJ2-5, the V gene TRBV9; 8 positions agree with TRBD1. The CDR3 spans 15 residues. Losses at the gene ends were 1 base for V and 5 bases for J; bases not matched to a gene: 7. The germline V gene encodes CDR1 SGDLS and CDR2 YYNGEE. This chain's CDR3 is CASSVTGGSVETQYF. CDR3 DNA sequence: TGTGCCAGCAGCGTAACAGGGGGAAGCGTGGAGACCCAGTACTTC. Full variable domain (rest looked up from reference TRBV9 and TRBJ2-5): DSGVTQTPKHLITATGQRVTLRCSPRSGDLSVYWYQQSLDQGLQFLIQYYNGEERAKGNILERFSAQQFPDLHSELNLSSLELGDSALYFCASSVTGGSVETQYFGPGTRLLVL.

The chain joins TRBV24-1 to TRBJ1-2, with D unclear. Germline values: CDR1 KGHDR, CDR2 SFDVKD. V was clipped by 4 bases and J by 2 bases, with 19 bases between them. The CDR3 length is 17 residues. The CDR3 reads CATSEPIDTLGNYGYTF. DNA for the CDR3: TGTGCCACCAGTGAACCTATAGACACCCTCGGAAACTATGGCTACACCTTC.

This chain connects TRBV5-1 to TRBJ1-4, with TRBD1 matching 8 bases. CDR3 length: 14 amino acids. CDR1 is SGHRS and CDR2 is YFSETQ in the germline V gene. Trimming at V came to 4 bases and at J to 5 bases, leaving 4 bases not matched to a gene. CDR3 coding DNA: TGCGCCAGCAGCATGGACAGGGTAAATGAAAAACTGTTTTTT. It codes for CASSMDRVNEKLFF.

The rearrangement joins TRBV2 to TRBJ1-1; 7 bases align to TRBD1. With 5 bases clipped from V and 11 bases from J, the junction kept 11 bases outside the gene matches. The CDR3 extends over 13 amino acids. Per the germline V gene, CDR1 is SNHLY and CDR2 is FYNNEI. The CDR3 reads CASSPGQVPYAFF. The CDR3 DNA follows: TGTGCCAGCAGTCCCGGACAGGTCCCGTATGCTTTCTTT.

The chain joins TRBV30 to TRBJ2-7; the match to TRBD1 covers 9 bases. Germline V gene lookup returns CDR1 GTSNPN and CDR2 SVGIG (reference sequence). This CDR3 is built from 13 residues. Unmatched junction bases numbered 11, after V lost 5 bases and J lost 9 bases. The CDR3 loop is CAWGGGQGTPQYF. As DNA, the CDR3 is TGTGCCTGGGGCGGGGGACAGGGTACCCCGCAGTACTTC.